Below, 26 T cell receptor beta chains from the same sample are listed, as sequenced in a study of regulatory T cells in long-lasting Graves disease. CDR3 regions were amplified by Arm-PCR using iRepertoire HTBI primers to build TCR beta libraries. Using its own MiXCR run on the multiplex PCR reads, TCRdb lists one record per CDR3 protein. The sample has around 510,000 distinct CDR3 sequences, around 20% seen once. As to time point: persistent/refractory GD, antithyroid drugs over 5 years with positive TRAb. Preparation of the TCR library used RNA extracted from PBMCs. The sample in question was peripheral blood mononuclear cells (PBMCs), obtained when the disease was refractory, from a patient treated with antithyroid drugs. These receptors all come from a female donor with Graves disease.

This clonotype was found a few times. CDR3 sequence: CASSEGASYYEQYF. The CDR3 DNA reads TGTGCCAGCAGCGAGGGGGCTTCCTACTACGAGCAGTACTTC. V and J are TRBV9 and TRBJ2-7, with 7 bases lining up with TRBD1. J gave up 3 bases and V 3 bases, and 6 bases lay outside the gene matches. Germline CDR1 is SGDLS and CDR2 is YYNGEE. This CDR3 is built from 14 residues.

This clonotype was counted between two and nine times. This rearrangement joins TRBV3-1 to TRBJ2-7; perhaps TRBD2 as D (6 bases). CDR3 length equals 17 residues. CDR1 and CDR2 (germline): LGHDT, YNNKEL (reference sequence). V was clipped by 1 base and J by 2 bases, with 18 bases between them. CDR3 in DNA: TGTGCCAGCAGCCAAGGTGTGAGGGGACTGCTTACCTACGAGCAGTACTTC. It encodes CASSQGVRGLLTYEQYF.

This clonotype was counted ten times or more. V and J are TRBV11-2 and TRBJ2-5, with D perhaps matching TRBD1 (5 bases). From germline, CDR1 is SGHAT and CDR2 FQNNGV. Trimming cost V 0 bases and J 9 bases, with 14 bases left between them. There are 14 residues in the CDR3. The CDR3 DNA follows: TGTGCCAGCAGCTTAGAGGCTAGGGCCAGGGCCCAGTACTTC. Protein: CASSLEARARAQYF.

The count of this clonotype is one. This may come from a read error, since a much larger clone is one base off. This chain connects TRBV2 to TRBJ1-5; D possibly corresponds to TRBD1 (6 bases). CDR1 SNHLY and CDR2 FYNNEI come from the germline V gene. This CDR3 is built from 14 residues. The CDR3 DNA is TGTGCCAGCAGTCGACAGGTTAGCAGTCAGCCCCAGCATTTT. Amino acid sequence: CASSRQVSSQPQHF.

This clonotype was counted between two and nine times. The chain uses TRBV19 and TRBJ2-1, with 7 positions matching TRBD2. Unmatched junction bases numbered 19, after V lost 5 bases and J lost 6 bases. CDR1 LNHDA and CDR2 SQIVND come from the germline V gene (reference sequence). The CDR3 is made up of 18 amino acids. The CDR3 reads CASSPRARAGDPANEQFF. CDR3 nucleotide sequence: TGTGCCAGTAGTCCCCGTGCTCGGGCGGGAGATCCGGCCAATGAGCAGTTCTTC. Together with reference TRBV19 and TRBJ2-1, the CDR3 gives the full variable domain: DGGITQSPKYLFRKEGQNVTLSCEQNLNHDAMYWYRQDPGQGLRLIYYSQIVNDFQKGDIAEGYSVSREKKESFPLTVTSAQKNPTAFYLCASSPRARAGDPANEQFFGPGTRLTVL.

The chain recombines TRBV5-1 with TRBJ2-7; D remains unclear. CDR1 is SGHRS and CDR2 is YFSETQ in the germline V gene. Trimming stripped 1 base from V and 6 bases from J, with 11 bases between. CDR3 length: 13 amino acids. The CDR3 protein is CASSLIDQGEQYF. The CDR3 bases are TGCGCCAGCAGCTTGATTGACCAAGGCGAGCAGTACTTC.

This clonotype has a count of ten or more. The rearrangement uses TRBV7-9 and TRBJ2-7, with D possibly matching TRBD2 (5 bases). CDR3 length equals 12 residues. V was cut by 5 bases and J by 4 bases, with 9 bases left in between. In germline, CDR1 is SEHNR, CDR2 FQNEAQ (reference sequence). The CDR3 loop is CASSPEGYEQYF. CDR3 DNA sequence: TGTGCCAGCAGCCCCGAGGGATACGAGCAGTACTTC.

This clonotype has more than one count but fewer than ten. The V and J genes are TRBV19 and TRBJ1-5; 9 bases align to TRBD1. J was trimmed by 6 bases and V by 2 bases; bases with no gene match: 8. The CDR3 runs to 16 residues. Germline V gene data show CDR1 as LNHDA and CDR2 as SQIVND (reference sequence). CDR3 sequence reads: CASSISRGQGSQPQHF. The CDR3 DNA follows: TGTGCCAGTAGTATATCTAGGGGACAGGGAAGTCAGCCCCAGCATTTT.

This clonotype was observed a few times. V and J are TRBV9 and TRBJ1-6; D uncertain. CDR1 is SGDLS, CDR2 YYNGEE, per germline. CDR3 length: 12 residues. Between the trimmed V and J ends, which lost 3 bases and 6 bases, there was a span of 4 bases. CDR3 sequence (DNA): TGTGCCAGCAGCGACTTTAATTCACCCCTCCACTTT. Its translation is CASSDFNSPLHF.

This sequence joins TRBV24-1 and TRBJ2-3; TRBD2 aligns across 8 bases. Germline CDR1 is KGHDR and CDR2 is SFDVKD. CDR3 length equals 17 residues. V lost 4 bases to trimming and J lost 6 bases; unmatched junction nucleotides: 14. The CDR3 bases are TGTGCCACCAGTGAGTCACTAGCGGCTCTCACGTGGGATACGCAGTATTTT. Its protein is CATSESLAALTWDTQYF.

This clonotype was counted a few times. V and J are TRBV24-1 and TRBJ2-4; a weak D match, TRBD1 (5 bases). The ends were cut back, 3 bases at V and 0 bases at J, with 8 bases in the middle. Per the germline V gene, CDR1 is KGHDR and CDR2 is SFDVKD. CDR3 length: 15 residues. The CDR3 loop is CATSDDSLAKNIQYF. DNA for the CDR3: TGTGCCACCAGTGATGACAGTCTAGCCAAAAACATTCAGTACTTC.

This clonotype was detected a few times. This sequence joins TRBV15 and TRBJ2-7; possibly TRBD1 for D (6 bases). Deletions cut 1 base from V and 3 bases from J, with 19 bases between. Germline assignment: CDR1 LNHNV and CDR2 YYDKDF (reference sequence). CDR3 length equals 17 residues. The CDR3 nucleotides are TGTGCCACCAGCAGAGCCGAAACAGGGCACAGTGGCTACGAGCAGTACTTC. Translated: CATSRAETGHSGYEQYF.

There are a few counts of this clonotype. This rearrangement joins TRBV14 to TRBJ1-5; D is perhaps TRBD1 (6 bases). From germline, CDR1 is SGHDN and CDR2 FVKESK. Between the trimmed V and J ends, which lost 4 bases and 6 bases, there was a span of 13 bases. This CDR3 has 14 amino acids. The CDR3 coding sequence is TGTGCCAGCAGCCGTTTTGGGGGGGCTCAGCCCCAGCATTTT. This gives the protein CASSRFGGAQPQHF.

In this sample, this clonotype turned up a few times. The chain has TRBV4-2 and TRBJ2-5, with D maybe TRBD1 (6 bases). The length of the CDR3 is 16 residues. CDR1 is LGHNA, CDR2 YNFKEQ, per germline. With 1 base removed from V and 2 bases from J, the gap between germline ends came to 14 bases. The CDR3 bases are TGTGCCAGCAGCCAAGGGGGTTCAAGGGGGCAAGAGACCCAGTACTTC. Its protein product is CASSQGGSRGQETQYF.

There are a few counts of this clonotype. The chain joins TRBV5-1 to TRBJ2-7, with a weak D call TRBD1 (6 bases). The CDR3 totals 12 residues. V lost 2 bases and J 6 bases, leaving 9 bases between the germline ends. Germline V gene sequence: CDR1 SGHRS, CDR2 YFSETQ. The CDR3 protein is CASSFPGVEQYF. CDR3 coding DNA: TGCGCCAGCAGCTTTCCAGGGGTCGAGCAGTACTTC.

This clonotype has at least ten counts. The chain employs TRBV27 and TRBJ1-6; a weak D match, TRBD1 (5 bases). This CDR3 region has 18 residues. The ends were cut back, 2 bases at V and 0 bases at J, with 14 bases in the middle. CDR1 and CDR2 (germline): MNHEY, SMNVEV (reference sequence). The CDR3 sequence is CASSLSPAGSSYNSPLHF. The DNA of the CDR3 is TGTGCCAGCAGTTTAAGCCCGGCAGGGAGCTCCTATAATTCACCCCTCCACTTT.

This clonotype was seen a handful of times. J is TRBJ1-1 and V is TRBV11-2; TRBD1 aligns across 8 bases. CDR3 length: 12 amino acids. J gave up 8 bases and V 5 bases, and 4 bases lay outside the gene matches. Germline V gene sequence: CDR1 SGHAT, CDR2 FQNNGV. Written as DNA, the CDR3 is TGTGCCAGCAGCAACAGGGGGTACGAAGCTTTCTTT. Amino acids: CASSNRGYEAFF.

Many counts were recorded for this clonotype. This sequence joins TRBV30 and TRBJ1-1; TRBD1 matches 7 bases. J lost 5 bases, V lost 4 bases, and 7 bases had no gene match. The germline V gene has CDR1 GTSNPN and CDR2 SVGIG (reference sequence). There are 13 residues in the CDR3. In nucleotides, the CDR3 is TGTGCCTGGAAATGGACAGGCGGGACTGAAGCTTTCTTT. As protein: CAWKWTGGTEAFF.

This chain joins TRBV11-2 and TRBJ1-3; 7 bases fit TRBD1. Germline V gives CDR1 SGHAT, CDR2 FQNNGV. The CDR3 is 16 residues long. V lost 5 bases, J lost 2 bases, and 9 bases stayed unmatched. Here the CDR3 reads CASSPNRGGTGNTIYF. CDR3 nucleotides: TGTGCCAGCAGCCCAAACAGGGGTGGGACTGGAAACACCATATATTTT.

As DNA, the CDR3 is TGTGCCAGCAGTTTAATCGGGGGACAGTTATACAATGAGCAGTTCTTC. It is translated as CASSLIGGQLYNEQFF. The rearrangement links TRBV28 to TRBJ2-1, with D tentatively TRBD1 (7 bases). Germline loops: CDR1 MDHEN, CDR2 SYDVKM. The germline V and J ends were trimmed by 2 bases and 4 bases, with 15 bases remaining between them. This CDR3 region has 16 residues. Based on the CDR3 plus reference TRBV28 and TRBJ2-1, the full variable domain is DVKVTQSSRYLVKRTGEKVFLECVQDMDHENMFWYRQDPGLGLRLIYFSYDVKMKEKGDIPEGYSVSREKKERFSLILESASTNQTSMYLCASSLIGGQLYNEQFFGPGTRLTVL.

This chain joins TRBV5-6 and TRBJ2-1, with 9 positions matching TRBD1. Trimming took 2 bases from V and 7 from J; bases not matched to a gene: 7. Germline CDR1 reads SGHDT; CDR2 reads YYEEEE. There are 15 residues in the CDR3. The CDR3 sequence is CASSFAGTGSNEQFF. In DNA form, the CDR3 reads TGTGCCAGCAGCTTTGCAGGGACAGGGTCGAATGAGCAGTTCTTC.

This clonotype occurred many times. The genes are TRBV20-1 and TRBJ1-1, with D possibly matching TRBD1 (6 bases). CDR1 is DFQATT, CDR2 SNEGSKA, per germline (reference sequence). The CDR3 is 14 residues long. Trimming took 0 bases from V and 7 from J, leaving 15 bases between them. The CDR3 DNA follows: TGCAGTGCTAGAGAGGGCAGGGGCGTGGGTGAAGCTTTCTTT. Translated, it gives CSAREGRGVGEAFF.

Concerning this clonotype: Given a much more abundant clone one base away, this may be a read error. This chain links TRBV28 with TRBJ1-5; D may be TRBD1 (5 bases). Germline CDR1 MDHEN, CDR2 SYDVKM. This CDR3 is 14 amino acids long. V lost 5 bases, J lost 5 bases, and 13 bases lay in between. The CDR3 region has the DNA TGTGCCAGCAGTGTTGGTTGGGGGGATCAGCCCCAGCATTTT. This encodes CASSVGWGDQPQHF.

This clonotype was detected a few times. This chain connects TRBV11-2 to TRBJ2-1; 10 bases align to TRBD2. CDR1 is SGHAT, CDR2 FQNNGV, per germline. V lost 5 bases to trimming and J lost 7 bases; unmatched junction nucleotides: 5. The CDR3 extends over 14 amino acids. CDR3 region: CASSLAGVRNEQFF. The CDR3 region has the DNA TGTGCCAGCAGCCTAGCGGGAGTTCGGAATGAGCAGTTCTTC.

This clonotype was seen more than once but under ten times. This rearrangement joins TRBV4-1 to TRBJ1-2, with 8 nucleotides matching TRBD1. The germline gives CDR1 MGHRA, CDR2 YSYEKL. Trimming at V came to 0 bases and at J to 7 bases, leaving 7 bases not matched to a gene. This CDR3 has 15 residues. CDR3 sequence: CASSQDLAGGIGYTF. In DNA form, the CDR3 reads TGCGCCAGCAGCCAAGATCTCGCAGGGGGCATTGGCTACACCTTC.

The chain links TRBV12-3 or TRBV12-4 to TRBJ2-7, with a tentative D call TRBD2 (6 bases). Trimming pared 7 bases from V and 2 bases from J, leaving 12 bases between. This CDR3 has 13 amino acids. CDR3 residues: CASTASETYEQYF. CDR3 coding DNA: TGTGCCAGCACTGCTAGCGAAACCTACGAGCAGTACTTC.